This T cell receptor (beta chain) was sequenced in a study of shared clonotypes between healthy human individuals. Repertoires were generated with immunoSEQ multiplex PCR, while TCRdb's copy carries only in-frame clones and drops some. The sample holds roughly 2 million clones, 90% to 96% seen once. The sequenced sample consisted of naive CD4+ T cells sorted from blood. Subset noted: CD45RA+ positively selected. This receptor was taken from a man aged 18 to 35 in good health.

As DNA, the CDR3 is TGTGCCAGCAATACTGGGCCCCCCGGTCGGCCCCAGCATTTT. Translating gives CASNTGPPGRPQHF. The genes are TRBV19 and TRBJ1-5; D gene ambiguous. Germline V lookup: CDR1 LNHDA, CDR2 SQIVND (reference sequence). The CDR3 contains 14 residues. Deletions cut 9 bases from V and 9 bases from J, with 21 bases between.